The entry that follows covers one T cell receptor beta chain sequence. Its target antigen remains unknown. No base-level quality is on record; no much larger clone is a single base apart. The data were obtained in a study of siplizumab effects on memory and regulatory T cells (dated by TCRdb to about 2019). Regarding the study in general: The effect of the anti-CD2 antibody siplizumab on alloreactive T-cell subsets was examined in allogeneic mixed lymphocyte reactions constructed from human PBMCs. On the study overall, not on this receptor specifically: Compared with memory T cells, unstimulated naive T cells appeared more diverse, and naive cells seemed to make a substantial contribution to the alloresponse. The cumulative frequency of alloreactive sequences traceable to unstimulated CD4+ memory T cells was significantly reduced by siplizumab. No functional confirmation was obtained for the suppressive function of proliferating Tregs from siplizumab cultures. About 75-96% of proliferating CD4+ or CD8+ clones could not be given a naive or memory phenotype. Because sequences at frequencies below about 10^-5 were poorly captured, only a minor fraction of alloreactive clones could be mapped back to unstimulated subsets. Among mappable alloreactive CD4+ clones, an average Treg-derived fraction of roughly 71% was observed with siplizumab, compared with less than 35% in control reactions.

Additional sequencing covered unstimulated subsets from a few donor pairs, namely CD8+ effector memory, CD4+ naive, CD8+ TEMRA, CD4+ memory and CD8+ naive. TCRbeta CDR3 sequencing was performed on sorted unstimulated T cells and on proliferating T cells recovered from mixed lymphocyte reactions. Fresh whole blood from some ten HLA-typed healthy donors was used as the source from which PBMCs were isolated. Trimming removed 5 bases from V and 2 bases from J, leaving 6 bases between the germline ends. Including the terminal cysteine and phenylalanine, the CDR3 comprises 11 residues. Solely the CDR3 DNA is kept, with 33 bases framed from the first base. CDR1 and CDR2, per the germline V gene, are SQVTM and ANQGSEA. Libraries came from the immunoSEQ multiplex PCR assay. Approximately 100,000 TCR templates per sample were assayed on the deep sequencing platform. Genomic DNA extracted from sorted T cells was used for TCRbeta CDR3 sequencing. Processing in the source paper ran as follows. The R programming language was used for the clonal analysis of the TCRbeta CDR3 data. Comparing unstimulated samples against CFSE-low samples taken after the reaction was how alloreactive CD4+ and CD8+ clones were defined. Alloreactive CD4+ clones were assigned to regulatory or non-regulatory origin by matching sequences to sorted unstimulated Treg and non-Treg repertoires. TCRdb mirrors the immuneACCESS table, restricted to in-frame sequences. Some clones are absent from its copies; in checked studies, under half trace to an unresolved V gene, and the reason for the others is unknown. V, J and clone size were drawn from that table, and D and trimming were deduced from the DNA. The sample table holds about 56,000 clones, of which around 98% were seen once. Approximately 1% of the sample comes from the top ten.

The V and J segments used are TRBV29-1 and TRBJ2-5; the D gene identity is not certain. The clonotype originates from a human donor in good health. Sequencing input: naive CD8+ T cells sorted from blood. What the cell subset or site label conveys for this sample: unstimulated naive T cells. Here is the DNA: TGCAGCGTTCATGTTCAAGAGACCCAGTACTTC. Its coded protein is CSVHVQETQYF.